Shown below are 12 T cell receptor beta chains from a single sample sequenced in a study of control samples from healthy donors and cancer patients. The method was immunoSEQ multiplex PCR; TCRdb's version includes in-frame clones alone and lacks a portion of them. The sample has 90,000 to 100,000 clones; 90% are singletons. Sequencing input: blood. The receptors were gathered from a young woman in good health.

The gene calls are TRBV5-1 and TRBJ1-4; D may be TRBD1 (5 bases). CDR3 length: 15 residues. V was pared by 4 bases and J by 5 bases, with 15 bases between. The germline V gene has CDR1 SGHRS and CDR2 YFSETQ. CDR3 protein: CASSPAFGDNEKLFF. The CDR3 DNA reads TGCGCCAGCAGCCCCGCCTTCGGGGACAATGAAAAACTGTTTTTT.

The V and J genes are TRBV6-5 and TRBJ2-1; 9 positions agree with TRBD2. Germline assignment: CDR1 MNHEY and CDR2 SVGAGI. There are 16 residues in the CDR3. Trimming removed 2 bases from V and 6 bases from J; junction bases left unmatched: 8. The CDR3 region is CASSYGRGLAPNEQFF. In DNA form, the CDR3 reads TGTGCCAGCAGTTACGGCCGGGGACTAGCACCCAATGAGCAGTTCTTC.

The chain links TRBV5-4 to TRBJ1-1; D call uncertain. The germline V gene encodes CDR1 SGHNT and CDR2 YYREEE (reference sequence). Between the trimmed V and J ends, which lost 8 bases and 6 bases, there was a span of 11 bases. The CDR3 totals 11 residues. This chain's CDR3 is CASMGWSEAFF. The CDR3 DNA sequence: TGTGCCAGTATGGGGTGGTCTGAAGCTTTCTTT.

This chain connects TRBV7-9 to TRBJ2-1; weak D call: TRBD1 (5 bases). V was cut by 5 bases and J by 6 bases, with 8 bases left in between. Per the germline V gene, CDR1 is SEHNR and CDR2 is FQNEAQ (reference sequence). This CDR3 contains 12 residues. CDR3 coding DNA: TGTGCCAGCAGCGCCCAGGGCAATGAGCAGTTCTTC. This sequence encodes CASSAQGNEQFF.

This clone has more than one count but fewer than ten. The chain uses TRBV5-1 and TRBJ1-2; D unclear. V lost 4 bases and J 8 bases, leaving 12 bases between the germline ends. Germline CDR1 is SGHRS and CDR2 is YFSETQ. This CDR3 contains 12 residues. CDR3 residues: CASSPTSWGYTF. In DNA form, the CDR3 reads TGCGCCAGCAGCCCTACATCCTGGGGCTACACCTTC.

The V and J genes are TRBV6-1 and TRBJ1-2; 7 positions agree with TRBD1. The length of the CDR3 is 15 residues. Germline assignment: CDR1 MNHNS and CDR2 SASEGT. The junction had 8 bases not matched to a gene; V was cut back by 3 bases and J by 4 bases. CDR3 bases: TGTGCCAGCAGTGACCTGGACAGGAGCAGCTATGGCTACACCTTC. It translates to CASSDLDRSSYGYTF.

This clone has just one count. The chain is built from TRBV27 and TRBJ1-1; 8 nucleotides agree with TRBD1. The CDR3 totals 14 residues. The V gene's germline CDR1 is MNHEY and CDR2 SMNVEV (reference sequence). V dropped 7 bases and J dropped 6; count of bases not matched to a gene: 10. The CDR3 DNA reads TGTGCCAGCAACCGACAGGGGTCTTTCGCTGAAGCTTTCTTT. Protein: CASNRQGSFAEAFF.

This chain's CDR3 is CASSSRQGFYGYTF. CDR3 bases: TGTGCCAGCAGTTCGCGACAGGGGTTCTATGGCTACACCTTC. The J gene is TRBJ1-2, the V gene TRBV28, with 8 bases that match TRBD1. Germline V lookup: CDR1 MDHEN, CDR2 SYDVKM. With V trimmed by 4 bases and J by 4 bases, 5 bases remained unmatched. The CDR3 runs 14 residues.

The chain is built from TRBV9 and TRBJ2-1; D might be TRBD2 (7 bases). The length of the CDR3 is 16 residues. With 4 bases removed from V and 9 bases from J, the gap between germline ends came to 23 bases. Germline values: CDR1 SGDLS, CDR2 YYNGEE. This chain's CDR3 is CASSHGEGGPQPEQFF. As DNA, the CDR3 is TGTGCCAGCAGCCATGGGGAGGGGGGCCCCCAGCCTGAGCAGTTCTTC.

The genes are TRBV4-2 and TRBJ2-2, with a weak D call TRBD2 (6 bases). The CDR3 spans 17 residues. V was pared by 0 bases and J by 2 bases, with 13 bases between. Germline assignment: CDR1 LGHNA and CDR2 YNFKEQ. CDR3 in amino acids: CASSQDLGGANTGELFF. The CDR3 DNA reads as TGTGCCAGCAGCCAAGATCTCGGCGGGGCCAACACCGGGGAGCTGTTTTTT.

The genes are TRBV2 and TRBJ2-1; 7 bases are a match to TRBD1. From germline, CDR1 is SNHLY and CDR2 FYNNEI. The CDR3 sequence is 14 residues long. V dropped 2 bases and J dropped 7; count of bases not matched to a gene: 5. The CDR3 coding sequence is TGTGCCAGCAGTGAACGGCCCAGGGGGAATGAGCAGTTCTTC. Its protein is CASSERPRGNEQFF.

The chain combines TRBV5-1 with TRBJ1-4; D gene uncertain. The V and J ends lost 0 bases and 8 bases respectively, with 14 bases between them. The length of the CDR3 is 15 residues. Germline V gene data show CDR1 as SGHRS and CDR2 as YFSETQ. CDR3 amino acids: CASSLVFGSREKLFF. The CDR3 nucleotides read TGCGCCAGCAGCTTGGTATTCGGGTCCAGGGAAAAACTGTTTTTT.